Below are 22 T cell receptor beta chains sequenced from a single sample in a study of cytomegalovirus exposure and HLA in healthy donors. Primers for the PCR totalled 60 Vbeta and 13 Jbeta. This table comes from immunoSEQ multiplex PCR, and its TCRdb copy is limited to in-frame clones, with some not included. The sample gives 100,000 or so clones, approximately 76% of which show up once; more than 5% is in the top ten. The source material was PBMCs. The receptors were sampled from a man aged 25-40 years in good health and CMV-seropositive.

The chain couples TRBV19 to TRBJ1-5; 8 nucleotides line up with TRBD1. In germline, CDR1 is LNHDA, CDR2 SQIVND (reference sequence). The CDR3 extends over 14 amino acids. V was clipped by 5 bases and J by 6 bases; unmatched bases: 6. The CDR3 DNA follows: TGTGCCAGTAGTCCTCGGACAGGGCTTCAGCCCCAGCATTTT. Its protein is CASSPRTGLQPQHF. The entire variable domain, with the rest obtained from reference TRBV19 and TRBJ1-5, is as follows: DGGITQSPKYLFRKEGQNVTLSCEQNLNHDAMYWYRQDPGQGLRLIYYSQIVNDFQKGDIAEGYSVSREKKESFPLTVTSAQKNPTAFYLCASSPRTGLQPQHFGDGTRLSIL.

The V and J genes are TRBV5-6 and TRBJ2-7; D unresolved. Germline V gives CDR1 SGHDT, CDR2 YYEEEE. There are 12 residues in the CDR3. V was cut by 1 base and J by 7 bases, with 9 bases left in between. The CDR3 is CASSLPSVEQYF. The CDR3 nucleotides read TGTGCCAGCAGCTTGCCTTCGGTTGAGCAGTACTTC.

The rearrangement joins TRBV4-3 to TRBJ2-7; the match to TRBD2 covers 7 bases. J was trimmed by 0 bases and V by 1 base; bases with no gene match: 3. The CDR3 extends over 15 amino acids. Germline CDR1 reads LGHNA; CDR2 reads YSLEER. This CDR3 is CASSQGREASYEQYF. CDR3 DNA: TGCGCCAGCAGCCAAGGTCGGGAGGCCTCCTACGAGCAGTACTTC.

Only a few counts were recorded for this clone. CDR3 region: CASSNSGLLTGWGLEEDTQYF. The CDR3 bases are TGTGCCAGCAGCAACTCGGGGTTGTTAACAGGGTGGGGGCTAGAGGAAGATACGCAGTATTTT. The rearrangement uses TRBV21-1 and TRBJ2-3; the table's D call of TRBD1 was not tested on the DNA. TRBV21-1 is shown as a pseudogene. This CDR3 is built from 21 residues.

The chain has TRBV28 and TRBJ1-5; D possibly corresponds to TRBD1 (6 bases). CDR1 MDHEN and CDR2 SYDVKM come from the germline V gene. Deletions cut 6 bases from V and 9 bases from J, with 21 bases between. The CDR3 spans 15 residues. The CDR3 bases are TGTGCCAGCAGCTGGAGGAGGGGGGGGATCCCGCCCCAGCATTTT. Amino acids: CASSWRRGGIPPQHF.

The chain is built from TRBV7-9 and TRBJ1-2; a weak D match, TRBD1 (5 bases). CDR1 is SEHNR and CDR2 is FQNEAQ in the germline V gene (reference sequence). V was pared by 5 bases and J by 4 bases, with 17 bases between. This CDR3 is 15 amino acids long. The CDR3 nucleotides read TGTGCCAGCAGCCCGTCAGGGAGGGATGGCTATGGCTACACCTTC. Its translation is CASSPSGRDGYGYTF. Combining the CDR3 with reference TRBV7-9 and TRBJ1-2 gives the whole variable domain DTGVSQNPRHKITKRGQNVTFRCDPISEHNRLYWYRQTLGQGPEFLTYFQNEAQLEKSRLLSDRFSAERPKGSFSTLEIQRTEQGDSAMYLCASSPSGRDGYGYTFGSGTRLTVV.

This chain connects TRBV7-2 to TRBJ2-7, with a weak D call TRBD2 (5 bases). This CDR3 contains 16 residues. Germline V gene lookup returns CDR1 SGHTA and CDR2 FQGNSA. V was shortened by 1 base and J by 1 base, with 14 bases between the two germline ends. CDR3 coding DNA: TGTGCCAGCAGCTTAGATTCTGAATCGGGGTCCTACGAGCAGTACTTC. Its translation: CASSLDSESGSYEQYF.

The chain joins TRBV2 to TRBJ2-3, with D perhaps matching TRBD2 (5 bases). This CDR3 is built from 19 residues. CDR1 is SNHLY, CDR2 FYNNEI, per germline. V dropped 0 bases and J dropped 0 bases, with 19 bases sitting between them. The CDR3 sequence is CASSEALLIFGISTDTQYF. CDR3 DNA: TGTGCCAGCAGTGAAGCGCTTCTTATTTTCGGGATTAGCACAGATACGCAGTATTTT.

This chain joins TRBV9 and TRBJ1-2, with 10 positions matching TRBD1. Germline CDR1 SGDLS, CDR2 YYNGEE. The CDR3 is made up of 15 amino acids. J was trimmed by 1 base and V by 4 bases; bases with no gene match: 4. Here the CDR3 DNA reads TGTGCCAGCAGCCCCCGGACAGGGGGTAACTATGGCTACACCTTC. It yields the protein CASSPRTGGNYGYTF.

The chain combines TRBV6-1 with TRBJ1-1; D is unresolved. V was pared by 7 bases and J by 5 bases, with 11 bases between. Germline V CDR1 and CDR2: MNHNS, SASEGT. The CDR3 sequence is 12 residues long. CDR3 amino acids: CASNLQLTEAFF. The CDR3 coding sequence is TGTGCCAGCAATTTACAGTTGACTGAAGCTTTCTTT.

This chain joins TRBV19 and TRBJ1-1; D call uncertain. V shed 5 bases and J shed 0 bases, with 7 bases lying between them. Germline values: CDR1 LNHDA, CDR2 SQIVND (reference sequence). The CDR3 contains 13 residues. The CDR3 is CASSYGVNTEAFF. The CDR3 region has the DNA TGTGCCAGTAGTTACGGGGTGAACACTGAAGCTTTCTTT.

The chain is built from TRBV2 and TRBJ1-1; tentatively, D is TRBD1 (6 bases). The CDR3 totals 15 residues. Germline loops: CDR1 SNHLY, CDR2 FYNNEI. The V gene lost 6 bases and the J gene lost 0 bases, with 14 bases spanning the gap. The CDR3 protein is CASRSGGGMNTEAFF. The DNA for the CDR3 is TGTGCCAGCAGGTCGGGGGGGGGCATGAACACTGAAGCTTTCTTT.

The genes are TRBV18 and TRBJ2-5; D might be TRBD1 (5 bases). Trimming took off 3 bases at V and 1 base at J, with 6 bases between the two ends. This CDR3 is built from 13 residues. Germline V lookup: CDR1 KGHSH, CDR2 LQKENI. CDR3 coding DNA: TGTGCCAGCTCACCGGGGCCCCAAGAGACCCAGTACTTC. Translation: CASSPGPQETQYF.

The CDR3 nucleotides are TGTGCCAGCAGCTTCCAACAGGGCGGCGAGCAGTACGTC. Protein product: CASSFQQGGEQYV. The chain couples TRBV7-2 to TRBJ2-7; tentative D call: TRBD1 (6 bases). This CDR3 contains 13 residues. Trimming pared 3 bases from V and 6 bases from J, leaving 12 bases between. The germline gives CDR1 SGHTA, CDR2 FQGNSA.

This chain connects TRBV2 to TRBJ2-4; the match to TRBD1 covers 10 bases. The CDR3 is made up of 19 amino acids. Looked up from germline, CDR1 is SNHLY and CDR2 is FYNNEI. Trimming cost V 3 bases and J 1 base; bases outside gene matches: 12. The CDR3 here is CASSEGQGFPMMAKNIQYF. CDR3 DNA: TGTGCCAGCAGTGAGGGACAGGGGTTTCCAATGATGGCCAAAAACATTCAGTACTTC.

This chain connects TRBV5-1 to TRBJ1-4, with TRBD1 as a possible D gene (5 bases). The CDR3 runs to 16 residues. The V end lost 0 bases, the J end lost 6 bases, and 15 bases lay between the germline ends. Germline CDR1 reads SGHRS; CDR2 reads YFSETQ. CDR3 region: CASSLAGGEKYEKLFF. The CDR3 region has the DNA TGCGCCAGCAGCTTGGCCGGGGGGGAGAAGTATGAAAAACTGTTTTTT.

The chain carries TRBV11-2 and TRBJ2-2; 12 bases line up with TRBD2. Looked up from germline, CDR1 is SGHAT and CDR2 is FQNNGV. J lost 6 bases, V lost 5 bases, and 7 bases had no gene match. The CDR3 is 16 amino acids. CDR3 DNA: TGTGCCAGCAGCGCTAGCGGGGGGGCCTTCCCCGGGGAGCTGTTTTTT. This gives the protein CASSASGGAFPGELFF.

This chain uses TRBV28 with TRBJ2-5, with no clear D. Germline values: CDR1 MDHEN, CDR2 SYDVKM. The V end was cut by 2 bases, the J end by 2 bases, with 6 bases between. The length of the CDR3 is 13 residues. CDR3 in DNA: TGTGCCAGCAGTTTAGCGGTGCAAGAGACCCAGTACTTC. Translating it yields CASSLAVQETQYF. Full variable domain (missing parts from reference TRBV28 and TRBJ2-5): DVKVTQSSRYLVKRTGEKVFLECVQDMDHENMFWYRQDPGLGLRLIYFSYDVKMKEKGDIPEGYSVSREKKERFSLILESASTNQTSMYLCASSLAVQETQYFGPGTRLLVL.

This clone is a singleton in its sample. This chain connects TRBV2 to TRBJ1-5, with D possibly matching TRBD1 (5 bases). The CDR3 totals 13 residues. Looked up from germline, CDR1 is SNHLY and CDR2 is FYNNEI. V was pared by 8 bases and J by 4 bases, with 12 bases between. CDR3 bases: TGTGCCAGCCTCCGCAGGGAAAATCAGCCCCAGCATTTT. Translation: CASLRRENQPQHF.

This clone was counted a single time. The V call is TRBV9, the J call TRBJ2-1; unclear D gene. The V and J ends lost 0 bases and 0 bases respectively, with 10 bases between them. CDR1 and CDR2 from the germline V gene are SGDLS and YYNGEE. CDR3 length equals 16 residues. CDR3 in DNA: TGTGCCAGCAGCGTAGAGCTGTTAAGCTCCTACAATGAGCAGTTCTTC. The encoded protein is CASSVELLSSYNEQFF.

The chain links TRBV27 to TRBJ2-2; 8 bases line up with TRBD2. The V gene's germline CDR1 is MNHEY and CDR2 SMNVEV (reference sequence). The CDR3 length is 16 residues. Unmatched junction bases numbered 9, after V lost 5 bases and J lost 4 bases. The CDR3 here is CASSLLAGGRTGELFF. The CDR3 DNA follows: TGTGCCAGCAGTCTCTTGGCGGGGGGACGCACCGGGGAGCTGTTTTTT.

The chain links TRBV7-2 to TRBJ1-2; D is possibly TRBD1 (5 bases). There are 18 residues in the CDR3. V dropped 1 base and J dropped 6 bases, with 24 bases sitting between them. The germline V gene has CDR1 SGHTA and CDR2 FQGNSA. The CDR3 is CASSLDRPLVERLNGYTF. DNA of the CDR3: TGTGCCAGCAGCTTAGACAGGCCCCTAGTGGAACGCCTAAATGGCTACACCTTC.